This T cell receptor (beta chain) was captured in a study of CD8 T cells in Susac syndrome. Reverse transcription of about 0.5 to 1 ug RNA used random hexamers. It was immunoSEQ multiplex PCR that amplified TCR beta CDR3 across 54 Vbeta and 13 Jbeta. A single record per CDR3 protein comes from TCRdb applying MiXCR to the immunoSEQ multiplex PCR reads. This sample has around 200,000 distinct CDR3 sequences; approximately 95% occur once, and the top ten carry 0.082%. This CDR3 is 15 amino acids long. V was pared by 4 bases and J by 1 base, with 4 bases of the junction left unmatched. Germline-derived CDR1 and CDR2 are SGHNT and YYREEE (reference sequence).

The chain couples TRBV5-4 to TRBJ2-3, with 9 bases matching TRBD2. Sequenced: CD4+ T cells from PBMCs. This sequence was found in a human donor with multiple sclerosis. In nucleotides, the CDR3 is TGTGCCAGCAGCGTTAGCGGGAGTCGCACAGATACGCAGTATTTT. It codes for CASSVSGSRTDTQYF.